The 5 T cell receptor beta chains in this list originate from one sample, sequenced in a study of T cells in localized non-small cell lung cancer. The table came from immunoSEQ multiplex PCR; TCRdb's copy has only in-frame clones and leaves some out. The sample holds some 82,000 clones, around three quarters seen once. Sequencing was performed on PBMCs, taken before any cancer treatment. These receptors all stem from a man aged 40 to 75 with stage II squamous cell lung carcinoma.

This chain connects TRBV2 to TRBJ1-2; D gene unclear. CDR3 length: 14 residues. V gave up 3 bases and J gave up 2 bases, with 10 bases separating them. In germline, CDR1 is SNHLY, CDR2 FYNNEI. In DNA form, the CDR3 reads TGTGCCAGCAGTGATCTCAGACCGAACTATGGCTACACCTTC. Amino acid sequence: CASSDLRPNYGYTF.

J is TRBJ2-7 and V is TRBV19; D is possibly TRBD1 (6 bases). The CDR3 is 15 amino acids. Between the trimmed V and J ends, which lost 5 bases and 2 bases, there was a span of 16 bases. Germline assignment: CDR1 LNHDA and CDR2 SQIVND (reference sequence). DNA of the CDR3: TGTGCCAGTAGTGAAGGACAGCCTCGAGCCTACGAGCAGTACTTC. Translating it yields CASSEGQPRAYEQYF.

The DNA for the CDR3 is TGCGCCAGCGGGACCGGAGGTCGCGAGCAGTACTTC. It encodes CASGTGGREQYF. The chain recombines TRBV5-1 with TRBJ2-7; either TRBD1 or TRBD2 may supply D (5 bases each). This CDR3 contains 12 residues. Germline values: CDR1 SGHRS, CDR2 YFSETQ. Between the trimmed V and J ends, which lost 7 bases and 6 bases, there was a span of 14 bases.

The chain links TRBV30 to TRBJ2-5; 10 bases are a match to TRBD1. J gave up 5 bases and V 2 bases, and 8 bases lay outside the gene matches. The CDR3 is made up of 15 amino acids. The V gene's germline CDR1 is GTSNPN and CDR2 SVGIG (reference sequence). The CDR3 coding sequence is TGTGCCTGGAGTCCCGGGACAGGGGCCCGGGAGACCCAGTACTTC. It specifies CAWSPGTGARETQYF.

V is TRBV5-1 and J is TRBJ1-3; D remains unclear. The CDR3 spans 14 residues. In germline, CDR1 is SGHRS, CDR2 YFSETQ. The V and J ends lost 4 bases and 4 bases respectively, with 12 bases between them. CDR3 region: CASSPEDGGNTIYF. For the CDR3, the DNA is TGCGCCAGCAGCCCTGAGGACGGGGGAAACACCATATATTTT.